This TCR beta chain originates from a study of blood T cell repertoires in COVID-19. Original analysis: Amplification of reference gene primers provided the estimated nucleated cell counts. Profiled with immunoSEQ multiplex PCR; TCRdb holds only in-frame clones, not every one. V and J calls and clone size are copied from that table; D and trimming were computed from the DNA. The sample shows about 210,000 clones, 70% to 90% of them seen only once. With 3 bases clipped from V and 4 bases from J, the junction kept 5 bases outside the gene matches. Germline CDR1 reads DFQATT; CDR2 reads SNEGSKA (reference sequence). The CDR3 runs to 14 residues.

V and J are TRBV20-1 and TRBJ1-5, with TRBD1 matching over 8 bases. Sequenced material: peripheral blood. The TCR was taken from a woman over 75 with acute or convalescent COVID-19. CDR3 nucleotides: TGCAGTGCTAGTCAGGGGGCGGCTAATCAGCCCCAGCATTTT. It translates to CSASQGAANQPQHF.